This is a list of T cell receptor beta chains from one sample in a study of T-cell reconstitution after alpha-beta-depleted transplantation in children. Using its own MiXCR run on the PCR reads, TCRdb lists one record per CDR3 protein. There are more than 450,000 distinct CDR3 sequences in the sample; around 20% occur only once, and about 3.1% lies in the top ten. The sequencing here drew on PBMCs from the stem cell graft donor, taken from the stem cell graft. The receptors were sampled from a human donor who donated a stem cell graft to a child with acute lymphoblastic leukemia. The CDR3 runs from the conserved cysteine through the conserved F or W. The order of the fields is J gene, V gene, CDR3 protein.

j_call: TRBJ2-3
v_call: TRBV20-1
cdr3_aa: CSARLGAPWGTDTQYF

j_call: TRBJ1-4
v_call: TRBV15
cdr3_aa: CATSRGPPMATNEKLFF

j_call: TRBJ2-3
v_call: TRBV20-1
cdr3_aa: CSATGTSFTTDTQYF

j_call: TRBJ2-2
v_call: TRBV12-3/TRBV12-4
cdr3_aa: CASNQGLAANTGELFF

j_call: TRBJ2-7
v_call: TRBV5-1
cdr3_aa: CASSLIGEQYF

j_call: TRBJ1-2
v_call: TRBV13
cdr3_aa: CASSLMMTNYGYTF

j_call: TRBJ2-7
v_call: TRBV20-1
cdr3_aa: CSARDTGQGIHEQYF

j_call: TRBJ2-4
v_call: TRBV4-1
cdr3_aa: CASSQEWPDLIHIQYF

j_call: TRBJ1-1
v_call: TRBV30
cdr3_aa: CAWSVGRNTEAFF

j_call: TRBJ2-7
v_call: TRBV7-3
cdr3_aa: CASSLSPGLPQYF

j_call: TRBJ2-1
v_call: TRBV27
cdr3_aa: CASSLGTSGSANNEQFF

j_call: TRBJ1-1
v_call: TRBV27
cdr3_aa: CASRTGNAEAFF

j_call: TRBJ2-7
v_call: TRBV12-3/TRBV12-4
cdr3_aa: CASSLKGLYSYEQYF

j_call: TRBJ2-1
v_call: TRBV5-1
cdr3_aa: CASSRPRLADYNEQFF

j_call: TRBJ2-7
v_call: TRBV5-1
cdr3_aa: CASSFEPSYEQYF

j_call: TRBJ2-7
v_call: TRBV2
cdr3_aa: CARTISGEQYF

j_call: TRBJ2-7
v_call: TRBV11-2
cdr3_aa: CASSYSTGRYEQYF

j_call: TRBJ1-6
v_call: TRBV3-1
cdr3_aa: CASSQDATFSPLHF

j_call: TRBJ1-5
v_call: TRBV7-9
cdr3_aa: CASSWGNSNQPQHF

j_call: TRBJ2-4
v_call: TRBV30
cdr3_aa: CAGRELENIQYF

j_call: TRBJ1-2
v_call: TRBV5-1
cdr3_aa: CASAAGGARGYTF

j_call: TRBJ2-7
v_call: TRBV27
cdr3_aa: CASSSGGVEQYF

j_call: TRBJ2-2
v_call: TRBV4-2
cdr3_aa: CASSPPDSLRVVTGELFF

j_call: TRBJ2-1
v_call: TRBV6-2/TRBV6-3
cdr3_aa: CASSPEWALEQFF

j_call: TRBJ2-7
v_call: TRBV29-1
cdr3_aa: CSVVAEKPTYEQYF

j_call: TRBJ2-7
v_call: TRBV7-6
cdr3_aa: CASSLRDTSYEQYF

j_call: TRBJ2-5
v_call: TRBV30
cdr3_aa: CAWTPLAGGAETQYF

j_call: TRBJ2-1
v_call: TRBV12-3/TRBV12-4
cdr3_aa: CASSTSGTSYNEQFF

j_call: TRBJ1-1
v_call: TRBV7-6
cdr3_aa: CASSLGQGAPEAFF

j_call: TRBJ2-1
v_call: TRBV10-3
cdr3_aa: CAISEPTSGYNEQFF

j_call: TRBJ1-5
v_call: TRBV20-1
cdr3_aa: CSARDLAARTGSNQPQHF

j_call: TRBJ1-4
v_call: TRBV5-1
cdr3_aa: CASSATGENEKLFF

j_call: TRBJ2-4
v_call: TRBV7-9
cdr3_aa: CASSSPSLAKNIQYF

j_call: TRBJ2-7
v_call: TRBV7-7
cdr3_aa: CASSQGPFSYEQYF

j_call: TRBJ1-2
v_call: TRBV9
cdr3_aa: CASSEGWAANYGYTF

j_call: TRBJ2-2
v_call: TRBV4-2
cdr3_aa: CASSLGGTGLLGELFF

j_call: TRBJ2-1
v_call: TRBV3-1
cdr3_aa: CASSQDPGNEQFF

j_call: TRBJ2-1
v_call: TRBV5-8
cdr3_aa: CASSYRDSSYNEQFF

j_call: TRBJ2-5
v_call: TRBV7-6
cdr3_aa: CASSSRDSGQETQYF

j_call: TRBJ2-1
v_call: TRBV20-1
cdr3_aa: CSASSSGSWIEQFF

j_call: TRBJ2-1
v_call: TRBV7-8
cdr3_aa: CASSLREGGRYFDEQFF

j_call: TRBJ2-7
v_call: TRBV5-1
cdr3_aa: CASSWPKEQASSYEQYF

j_call: TRBJ2-7
v_call: TRBV7-9
cdr3_aa: CASSLGQSRADEQYF

j_call: TRBJ2-7
v_call: TRBV12-3/TRBV12-4
cdr3_aa: CASSWTGGSYEQYF

j_call: TRBJ1-1
v_call: TRBV5-1
cdr3_aa: CASSLDRGLNTEAFF

j_call: TRBJ2-1
v_call: TRBV24-1
cdr3_aa: CATSDLGGVAYNEQFF

j_call: TRBJ2-1
v_call: TRBV18
cdr3_aa: CASSLGQGSRKVFF

j_call: TRBJ2-7
v_call: TRBV5-1
cdr3_aa: CASSFRTASYEQYF

j_call: TRBJ2-1
v_call: TRBV3-1
cdr3_aa: CASSPQGGRAFNEQFF

j_call: TRBJ1-1
v_call: TRBV19
cdr3_aa: CASSMASGGNTEAFF

j_call: TRBJ2-5
v_call: TRBV5-1
cdr3_aa: CASSFSAGRRRQGTQYF

j_call: TRBJ2-3
v_call: TRBV7-2
cdr3_aa: CASSLYGSMADTQYF

j_call: TRBJ1-2
v_call: TRBV27
cdr3_aa: CASTNGNAIGYTF

j_call: TRBJ1-2
v_call: TRBV29-1
cdr3_aa: CSALLRAGDYGYTF

j_call: TRBJ2-2
v_call: TRBV5-6
cdr3_aa: CASRLAGRRTGELFF